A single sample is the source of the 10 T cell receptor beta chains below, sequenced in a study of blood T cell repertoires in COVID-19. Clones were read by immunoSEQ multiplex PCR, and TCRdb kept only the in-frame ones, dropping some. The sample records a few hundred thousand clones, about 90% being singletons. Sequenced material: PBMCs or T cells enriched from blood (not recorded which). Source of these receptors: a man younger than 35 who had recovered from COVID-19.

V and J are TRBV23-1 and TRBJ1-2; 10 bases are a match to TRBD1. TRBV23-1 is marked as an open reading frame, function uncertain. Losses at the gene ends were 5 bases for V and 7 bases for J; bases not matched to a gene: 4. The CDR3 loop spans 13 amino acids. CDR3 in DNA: TGCGCCAGCAGTTCACGGGACAGGGGTGGCTACACCTTC. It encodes CASSSRDRGGYTF.

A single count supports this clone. The CDR3, as DNA: TGTGCCAGCCCCACCCTGACGGTGGGAGATGAAAAACTGTTTTTT. This gives the protein CASPTLTVGDEKLFF. The chain carries TRBV12-1 and TRBJ1-4. TRBV12-1 is termed a pseudogene. The CDR3 covers 15 residues.

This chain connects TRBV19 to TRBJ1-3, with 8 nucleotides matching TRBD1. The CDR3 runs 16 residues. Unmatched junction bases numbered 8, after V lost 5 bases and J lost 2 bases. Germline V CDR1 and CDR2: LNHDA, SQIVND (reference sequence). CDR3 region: CASSPDRVFTGNTIYF. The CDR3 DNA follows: TGTGCCAGTAGTCCGGACAGGGTTTTCACTGGAAACACCATATATTTT. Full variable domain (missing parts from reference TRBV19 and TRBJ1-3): DGGITQSPKYLFRKEGQNVTLSCEQNLNHDAMYWYRQDPGQGLRLIYYSQIVNDFQKGDIAEGYSVSREKKESFPLTVTSAQKNPTAFYLCASSPDRVFTGNTIYFGEGSWLTVV.

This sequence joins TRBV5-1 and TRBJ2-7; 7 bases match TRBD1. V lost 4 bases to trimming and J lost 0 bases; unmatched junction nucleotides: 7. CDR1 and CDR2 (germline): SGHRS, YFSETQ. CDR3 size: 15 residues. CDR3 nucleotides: TGCGCCAGCAGCCCGGGACAGCCGAGCTCCTACGAGCAGTACTTC. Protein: CASSPGQPSSYEQYF. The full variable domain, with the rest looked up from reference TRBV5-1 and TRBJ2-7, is KAGVTQTPRYLIKTRGQQVTLSCSPISGHRSVSWYQQTPGQGLQFLFEYFSETQRNKGNFPGRFSGRQFSNSRSEMNVSTLELGDSALYLCASSPGQPSSYEQYFGPGTRLTVT.

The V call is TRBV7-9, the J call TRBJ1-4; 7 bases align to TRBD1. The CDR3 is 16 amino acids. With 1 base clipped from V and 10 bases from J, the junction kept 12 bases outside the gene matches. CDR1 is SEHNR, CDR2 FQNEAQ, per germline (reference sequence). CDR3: CASSLEGGSGIGKLFF. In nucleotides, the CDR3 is TGTGCCAGCAGCTTAGAAGGGGGCTCAGGGATTGGAAAACTGTTTTTT.

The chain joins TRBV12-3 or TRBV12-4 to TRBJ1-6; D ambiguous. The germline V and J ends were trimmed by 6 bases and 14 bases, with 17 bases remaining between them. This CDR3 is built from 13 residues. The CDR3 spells CASSRPGQVTLHF. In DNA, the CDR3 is TGTGCCAGCAGCCGGCCAGGCCAAGTAACCCTCCACTTT.

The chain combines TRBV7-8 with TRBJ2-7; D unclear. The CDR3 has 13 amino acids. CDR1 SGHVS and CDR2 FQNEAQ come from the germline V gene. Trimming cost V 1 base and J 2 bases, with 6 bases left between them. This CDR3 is CASSLGSAYEQYF. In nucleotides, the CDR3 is TGTGCCAGCAGCTTAGGGAGTGCCTACGAGCAGTACTTC.

CDR3 bases: TGTGCCAGCAGCTCCGACCGGGAGTATAATTCACCCCTCCACTTT. Its protein product is CASSSDREYNSPLHF. This sequence joins TRBV7-9 and TRBJ1-6, with D unclear. CDR3 length: 15 amino acids. V dropped 4 bases and J dropped 4 bases, with 11 bases sitting between them. Germline CDR1 reads SEHNR; CDR2 reads FQNEAQ (reference sequence).

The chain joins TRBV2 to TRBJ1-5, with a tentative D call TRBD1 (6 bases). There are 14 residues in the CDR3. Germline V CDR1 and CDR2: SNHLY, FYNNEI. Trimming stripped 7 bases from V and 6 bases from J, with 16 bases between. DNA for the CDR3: TGTGCCAGCAACCAGGGGCGGATGGGTCAGCCCCAGCATTTT. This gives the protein CASNQGRMGQPQHF.

CDR3 DNA sequence: TGTGCCAGCAGTCCCAACAGGGATGGGACCCAGTACTTC. Protein: CASSPNRDGTQYF. The rearrangement joins TRBV6-5 to TRBJ2-5; possible D gene TRBD1, 6 bases. Germline CDR1 MNHEY, CDR2 SVGAGI. This CDR3 has 13 amino acids. The V gene lost 5 bases and the J gene lost 7 bases, with 14 bases spanning the gap.